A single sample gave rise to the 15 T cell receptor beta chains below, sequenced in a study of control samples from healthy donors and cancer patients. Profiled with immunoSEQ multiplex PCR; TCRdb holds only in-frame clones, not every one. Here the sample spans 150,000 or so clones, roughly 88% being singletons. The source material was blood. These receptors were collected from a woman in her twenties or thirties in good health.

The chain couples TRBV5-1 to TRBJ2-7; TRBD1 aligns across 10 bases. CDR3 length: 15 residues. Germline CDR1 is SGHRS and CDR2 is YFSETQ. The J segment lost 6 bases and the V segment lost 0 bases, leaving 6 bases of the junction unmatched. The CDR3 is CASSLGGTGVGEQYF. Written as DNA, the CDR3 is TGCGCCAGCAGCTTGGGCGGGACAGGGGTCGGCGAGCAGTACTTC.

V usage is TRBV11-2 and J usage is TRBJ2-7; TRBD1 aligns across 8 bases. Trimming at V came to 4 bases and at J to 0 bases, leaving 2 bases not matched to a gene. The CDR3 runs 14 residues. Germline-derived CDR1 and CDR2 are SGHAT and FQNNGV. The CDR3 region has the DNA TGTGCCAGCAGCTGGACAGGGTCCTCCTACGAGCAGTACGTC. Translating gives CASSWTGSSYEQYV.

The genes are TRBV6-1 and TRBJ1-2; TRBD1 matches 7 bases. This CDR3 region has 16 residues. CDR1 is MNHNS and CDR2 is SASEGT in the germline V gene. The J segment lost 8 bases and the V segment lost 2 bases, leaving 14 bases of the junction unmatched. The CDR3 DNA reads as TGTGCCAGCAGTGAAAGGATAGGGGGCGATTCGAAGGGCTACACCTTC. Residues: CASSERIGGDSKGYTF.

As DNA, the CDR3 is TGTGCCAGCAGCTCAAGTTCCACTGAAGCTTTCTTT. Translating gives CASSSSSTEAFF. The J gene is TRBJ1-1, the V gene TRBV3-1 (or the pseudogene TRBV3-2); D is unresolved. The V gene's germline CDR1 is LGHDT and CDR2 YNNKEL (reference sequence). The CDR3 loop spans 12 amino acids. Trimming cost V 5 bases and J 4 bases, with 8 bases left between them.

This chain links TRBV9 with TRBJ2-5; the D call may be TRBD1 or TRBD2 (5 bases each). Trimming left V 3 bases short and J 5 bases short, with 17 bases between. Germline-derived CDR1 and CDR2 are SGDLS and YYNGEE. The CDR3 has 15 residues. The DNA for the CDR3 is TGTGCCAGCAGCGCCCGGGACCCCAAGGGGGAGACCCAGTACTTC. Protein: CASSARDPKGETQYF.

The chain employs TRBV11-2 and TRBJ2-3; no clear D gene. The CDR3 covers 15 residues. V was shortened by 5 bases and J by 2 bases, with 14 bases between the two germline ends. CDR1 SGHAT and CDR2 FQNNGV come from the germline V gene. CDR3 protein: CASSPDRTHTDTQYF. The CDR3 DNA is TGTGCCAGCAGCCCCGATCGGACCCACACAGATACGCAGTATTTT.

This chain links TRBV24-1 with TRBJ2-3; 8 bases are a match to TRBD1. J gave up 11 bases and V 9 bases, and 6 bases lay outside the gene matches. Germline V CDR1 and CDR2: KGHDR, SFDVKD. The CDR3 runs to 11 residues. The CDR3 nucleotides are TGTGCCACCGAACTGGACAGGGTGCAGTATTTT. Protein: CATELDRVQYF.

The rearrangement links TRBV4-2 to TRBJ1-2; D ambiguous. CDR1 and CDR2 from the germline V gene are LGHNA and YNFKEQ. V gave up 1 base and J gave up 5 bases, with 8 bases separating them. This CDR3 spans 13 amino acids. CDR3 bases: TGTGCCAGCAGCCAAGGGACGGATTATGGCTACACCTTC. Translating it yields CASSQGTDYGYTF.

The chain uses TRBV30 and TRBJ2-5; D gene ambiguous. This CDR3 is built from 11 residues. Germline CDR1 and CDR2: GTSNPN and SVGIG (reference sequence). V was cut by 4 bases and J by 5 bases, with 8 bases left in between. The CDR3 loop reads CAWTFMETQYF. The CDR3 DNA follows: TGTGCCTGGACTTTCATGGAGACCCAGTACTTC.

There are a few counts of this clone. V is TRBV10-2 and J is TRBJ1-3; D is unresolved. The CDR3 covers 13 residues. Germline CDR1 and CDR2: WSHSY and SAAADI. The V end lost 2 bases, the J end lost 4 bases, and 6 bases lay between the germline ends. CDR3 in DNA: TGCGCCAGCAGTGAGGGACTCGGAAACACCATATATTTT. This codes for CASSEGLGNTIYF.

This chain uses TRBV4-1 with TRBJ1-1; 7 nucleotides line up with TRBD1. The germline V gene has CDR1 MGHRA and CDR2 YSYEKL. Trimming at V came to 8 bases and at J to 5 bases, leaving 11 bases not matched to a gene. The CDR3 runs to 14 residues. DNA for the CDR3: TGCGCCAGCGGGGCTACAGGGGTCGGGACTGAAGCTTTCTTT. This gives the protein CASGATGVGTEAFF.

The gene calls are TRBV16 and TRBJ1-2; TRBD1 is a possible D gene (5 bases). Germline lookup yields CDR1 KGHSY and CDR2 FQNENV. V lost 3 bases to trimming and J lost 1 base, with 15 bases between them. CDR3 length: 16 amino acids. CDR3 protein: CASSQAPGVVNYGYTF. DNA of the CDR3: TGTGCCAGCAGCCAGGCTCCGGGGGTAGTTAACTATGGCTACACCTTC.

DNA of the CDR3: TGTGCCAGTAGTATGGACGGTACTAACTATGGCTACACCTTC. This gives the protein CASSMDGTNYGYTF. This chain links TRBV19 with TRBJ1-2; unclear D gene. The germline V and J ends were trimmed by 3 bases and 0 bases, with 8 bases remaining between them. This CDR3 is built from 14 residues. Germline assignment: CDR1 LNHDA and CDR2 SQIVND (reference sequence).

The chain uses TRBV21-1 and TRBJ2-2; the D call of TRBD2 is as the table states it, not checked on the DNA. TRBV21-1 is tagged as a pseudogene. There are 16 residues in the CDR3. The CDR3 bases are TGTGCCAGCAGCGATGGGGGGGCAGCGAACACCGGGGAGCTGTTTTTT. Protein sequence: CASSDGGAANTGELFF.

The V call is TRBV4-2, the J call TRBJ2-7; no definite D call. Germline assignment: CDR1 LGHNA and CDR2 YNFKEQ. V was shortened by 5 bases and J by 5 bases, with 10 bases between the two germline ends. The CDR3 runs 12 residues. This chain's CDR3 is CASSYSRDEQYF. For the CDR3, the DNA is TGTGCCAGCAGCTATTCCCGTGACGAGCAGTACTTC.